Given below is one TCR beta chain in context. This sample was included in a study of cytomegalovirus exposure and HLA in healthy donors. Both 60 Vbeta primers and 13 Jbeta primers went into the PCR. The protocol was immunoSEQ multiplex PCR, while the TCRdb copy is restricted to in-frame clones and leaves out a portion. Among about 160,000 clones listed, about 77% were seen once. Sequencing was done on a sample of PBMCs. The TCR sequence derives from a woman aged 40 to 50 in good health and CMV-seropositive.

CDR3 coding DNA: TGTGCCAGCAGCTTAGTCGTAACCGGTGAAGCTTTCTTT. It specifies CASSLVVTGEAFF. V is TRBV5-4 and J is TRBJ1-1; no reliable D call. This CDR3 has 13 amino acids. Germline lookup yields CDR1 SGHNT and CDR2 YYREEE (reference sequence). V was pared by 2 bases and J by 7 bases, with 12 bases between. Drawing the rest from reference TRBV5-4 and TRBJ1-1, the complete variable domain is ETGVTQSPTHLIKTRGQQVTLRCSSQSGHNTVSWYQQALGQGPQFIFQYYREEENGRGNFPPRFSGLQFPNYSSELNVNALELDDSALYLCASSLVVTGEAFFGQGTRLTVV.